This T cell receptor beta chain came from a study of blood T cell repertoires in COVID-19. Living in 24 US areas, the participants were between 18 and 89 years of age. Donors were grouped by their self-reported clinical history. Exposed enrollees encountered a COVID-19 case at some point within 2 weeks before study entry. With 8 bases removed from V and 0 bases from J, the gap between germline ends came to 14 bases. This CDR3 has 14 residues. CDR1 MNHEY and CDR2 SMNVEV come from the germline V gene (reference sequence). TCRdb keeps only in-frame clones here, not all; method: immunoSEQ multiplex PCR. The sample includes 400,000 to 500,000 clones, about 88% of them seen just once.

Sequences were obtained from PBMCs or T cells enriched from blood (not recorded which). J is TRBJ2-7 and V is TRBV27; weak D call: TRBD2 (6 bases). The source is a woman aged 18-29 years who had been exposed to COVID-19. CDR3 residues: CASSAGSFSYEQYF. The CDR3 region has the DNA TGTGCCAGCTCGGCGGGGTCTTTCTCCTACGAGCAGTACTTC.